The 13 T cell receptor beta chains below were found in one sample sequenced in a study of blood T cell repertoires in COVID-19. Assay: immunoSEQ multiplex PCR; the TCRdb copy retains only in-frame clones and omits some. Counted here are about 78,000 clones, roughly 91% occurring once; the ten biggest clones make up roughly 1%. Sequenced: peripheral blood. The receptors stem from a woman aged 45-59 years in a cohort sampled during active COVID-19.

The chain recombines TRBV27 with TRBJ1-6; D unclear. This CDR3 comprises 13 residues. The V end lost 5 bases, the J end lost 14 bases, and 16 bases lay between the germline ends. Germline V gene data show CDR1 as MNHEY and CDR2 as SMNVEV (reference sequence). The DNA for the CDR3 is TGTGCCAGCAGTGTACTGCCGGTTCAGGCCCTCCACTTT. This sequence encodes CASSVLPVQALHF.

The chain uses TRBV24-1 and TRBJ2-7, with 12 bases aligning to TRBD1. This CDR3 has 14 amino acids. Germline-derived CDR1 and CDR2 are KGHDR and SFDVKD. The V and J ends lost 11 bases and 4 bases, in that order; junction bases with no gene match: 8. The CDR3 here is CAIQPGQGAYEQYF. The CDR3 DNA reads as TGTGCCATCCAACCGGGACAGGGGGCTTACGAGCAGTACTTC.

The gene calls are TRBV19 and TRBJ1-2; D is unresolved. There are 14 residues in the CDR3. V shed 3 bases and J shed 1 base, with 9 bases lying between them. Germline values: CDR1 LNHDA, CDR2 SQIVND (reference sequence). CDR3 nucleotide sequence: TGTGCCAGTAGTATCGGTCCGTTTAACTATGGCTACACCTTC. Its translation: CASSIGPFNYGYTF.

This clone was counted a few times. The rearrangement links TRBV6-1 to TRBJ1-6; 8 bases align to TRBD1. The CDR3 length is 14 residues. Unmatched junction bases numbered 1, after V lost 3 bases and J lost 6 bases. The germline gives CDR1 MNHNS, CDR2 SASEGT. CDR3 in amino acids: CASSEGQANSPLHF. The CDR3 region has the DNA TGTGCCAGCAGTGAGGGACAGGCTAATTCACCCCTCCACTTT.

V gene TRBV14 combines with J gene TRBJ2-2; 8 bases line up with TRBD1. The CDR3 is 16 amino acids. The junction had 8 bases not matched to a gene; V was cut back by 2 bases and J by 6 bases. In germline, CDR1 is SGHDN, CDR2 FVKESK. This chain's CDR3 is CASSQFLGQGAGELFF. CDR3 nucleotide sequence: TGTGCCAGCAGCCAATTTCTAGGACAGGGTGCCGGGGAGCTGTTTTTT.

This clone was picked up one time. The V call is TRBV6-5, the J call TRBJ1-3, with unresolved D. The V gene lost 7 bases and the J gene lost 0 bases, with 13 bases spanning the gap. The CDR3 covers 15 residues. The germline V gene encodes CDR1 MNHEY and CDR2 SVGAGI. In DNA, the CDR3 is TGTGCCAGCATTTTAACAGTTCGCTCTGGAAACACCATATATTTT. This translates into CASILTVRSGNTIYF.

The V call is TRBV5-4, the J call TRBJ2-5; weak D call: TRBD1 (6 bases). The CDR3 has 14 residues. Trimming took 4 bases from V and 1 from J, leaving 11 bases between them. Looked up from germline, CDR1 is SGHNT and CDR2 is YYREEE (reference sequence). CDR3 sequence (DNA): TGTGCCAGCAGCATCGGACAGTCCCAAGAGACCCAGTACTTC. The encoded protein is CASSIGQSQETQYF.

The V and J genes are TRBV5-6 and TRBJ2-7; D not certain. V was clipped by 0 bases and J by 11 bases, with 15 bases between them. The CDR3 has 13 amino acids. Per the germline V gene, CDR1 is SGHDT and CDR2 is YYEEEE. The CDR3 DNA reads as TGTGCCAGCAGCTTGGAGGAGACGGGTGCGAAGTACTTC. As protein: CASSLEETGAKYF.

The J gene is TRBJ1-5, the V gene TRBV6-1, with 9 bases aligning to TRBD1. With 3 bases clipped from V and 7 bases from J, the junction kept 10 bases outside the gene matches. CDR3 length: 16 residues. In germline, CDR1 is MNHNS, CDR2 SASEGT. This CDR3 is CASSDVDRGRSQPQHF. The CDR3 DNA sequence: TGTGCCAGCAGTGACGTGGACAGGGGAAGGTCGCAGCCCCAGCATTTT.

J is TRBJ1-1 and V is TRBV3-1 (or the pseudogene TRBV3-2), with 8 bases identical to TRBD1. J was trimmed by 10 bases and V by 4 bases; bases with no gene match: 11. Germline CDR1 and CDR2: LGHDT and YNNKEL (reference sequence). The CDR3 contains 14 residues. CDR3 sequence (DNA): TGTGCCAGCAGCCGAGCAGGGGGCCAGACGCGAGCTTTCTTT. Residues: CASSRAGGQTRAFF.

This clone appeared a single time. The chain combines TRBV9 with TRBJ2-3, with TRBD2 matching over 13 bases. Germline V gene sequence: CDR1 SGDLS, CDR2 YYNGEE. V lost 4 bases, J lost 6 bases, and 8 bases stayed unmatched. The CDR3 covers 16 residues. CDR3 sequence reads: CASSFRTSGSQDTQYF. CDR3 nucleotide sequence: TGTGCCAGCAGCTTCCGGACTAGCGGGAGTCAGGATACGCAGTATTTT.

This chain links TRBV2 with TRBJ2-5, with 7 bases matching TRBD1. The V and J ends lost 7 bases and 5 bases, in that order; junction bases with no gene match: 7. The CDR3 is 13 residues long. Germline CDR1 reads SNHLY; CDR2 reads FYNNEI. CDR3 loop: CASMRGGAETQYF. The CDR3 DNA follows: TGTGCCAGCATGAGAGGGGGCGCGGAGACCCAGTACTTC.

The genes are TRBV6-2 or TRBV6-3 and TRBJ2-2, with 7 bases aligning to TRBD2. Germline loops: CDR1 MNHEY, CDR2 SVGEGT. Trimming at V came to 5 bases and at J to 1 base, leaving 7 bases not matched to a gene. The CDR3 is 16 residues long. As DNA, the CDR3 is TGTGCCAGCAGTACTTTTGGCGGGGGGAACACCGGGGAGCTGTTTTTT. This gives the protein CASSTFGGGNTGELFF.